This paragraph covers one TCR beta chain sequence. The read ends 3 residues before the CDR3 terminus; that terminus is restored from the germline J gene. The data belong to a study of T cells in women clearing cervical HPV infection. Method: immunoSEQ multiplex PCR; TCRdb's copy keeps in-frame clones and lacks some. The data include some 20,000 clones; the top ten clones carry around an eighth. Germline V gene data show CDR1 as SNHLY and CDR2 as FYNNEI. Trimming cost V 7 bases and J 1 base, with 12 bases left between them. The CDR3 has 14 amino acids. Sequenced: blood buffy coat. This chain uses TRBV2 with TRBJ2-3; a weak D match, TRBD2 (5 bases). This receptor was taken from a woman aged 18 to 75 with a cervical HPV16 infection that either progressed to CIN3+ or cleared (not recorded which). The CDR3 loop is CASIMGSGTDTQYF. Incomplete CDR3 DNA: TGTGCCAGCATTATGGGTAGCGGCACAGATACG.